Sequencing of this T cell receptor beta chain was carried out in a study of blood T cell repertoires in COVID-19. The CDR3 consists of 16 residues. V was trimmed by 4 bases and J by 0 bases, leaving 13 bases between them. CDR1 is SGHNT, CDR2 YENEEA, per germline. Per the original methods: Amplified reference gene primers provided the basis for estimating nucleated cell counts. Profiled with immunoSEQ multiplex PCR; TCRdb holds only in-frame clones, not every one. Clone size and V and J calls were adopted from that table, with D and trimming inferred from the DNA. The top ten clones hold approximately 1.8% of a sample with about 300,000 clones, approximately 89% of them seen once. Followed over time, Seattle patients had been enrolled while infection was active.

The sample taken for sequencing was peripheral blood. The sequence came from a woman younger than 45 with COVID-19, enrolled during active disease. The chain has TRBV11-3 and TRBJ1-5, with a weak D call TRBD1 (5 bases). The CDR3 DNA sequence: TGTGCCAGCAGCTCCGGCGGGGGGGATAGCAATCAGCCCCAGCATTTT. Protein product: CASSSGGGDSNQPQHF.